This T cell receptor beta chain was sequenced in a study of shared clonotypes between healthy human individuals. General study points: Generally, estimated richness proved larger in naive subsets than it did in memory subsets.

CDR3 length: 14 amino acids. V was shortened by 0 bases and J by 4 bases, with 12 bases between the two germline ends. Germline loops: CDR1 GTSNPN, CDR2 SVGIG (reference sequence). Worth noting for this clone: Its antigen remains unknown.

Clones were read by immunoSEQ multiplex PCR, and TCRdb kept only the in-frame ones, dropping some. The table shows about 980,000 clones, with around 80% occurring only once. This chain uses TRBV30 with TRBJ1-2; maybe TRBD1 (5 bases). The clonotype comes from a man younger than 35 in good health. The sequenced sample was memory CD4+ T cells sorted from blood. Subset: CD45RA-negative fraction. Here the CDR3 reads CAWSVVGAAYGYTF. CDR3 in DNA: TGTGCCTGGAGTGTAGTTGGGGCAGCCTATGGCTACACCTTC.